These 4 T cell receptor beta chains originate from one sample sequenced in a study of OX40 agonist ivuxolimab in advanced cancers. Data came from immunoSEQ multiplex PCR; TCRdb stores just in-frame clones and leaves some out. The table lists roughly 38,000 clones, 89% of them singletons. The sample in question was CD4+ or CD8+ T cells sorted from blood, obtained in a trial of the OX40 agonist ivuxolimab. The origin of the receptors is an adult with an advanced solid tumor such as melanoma, head and neck, liver or kidney cancer.

J is TRBJ2-1 and V is TRBV7-9, with D possibly called TRBD1 or TRBD2 (5 bases each). V was cut by 2 bases and J by 10 bases, with 15 bases left in between. CDR1 and CDR2 from the germline V gene are SEHNR and FQNEAQ (reference sequence). CDR3 length equals 14 residues. CDR3 residues: CASSLSGAGAEQFF. In DNA form, the CDR3 reads TGTGCCAGCAGCTTAAGTGGGGCCGGGGCAGAGCAGTTCTTC.

In regard to this clone: One end of the junction is discordant with germline, which a read error may explain. V gene TRBV20-1 combines with J gene TRBJ1-1, with D hard to call. The CDR3 length is 11 residues. Germline loops: CDR1 DFQATT, CDR2 SNEGSKA (reference sequence). CDR3 sequence: CSARAPAEAFF. Written as DNA, the CDR3 is TGCAGTGCCAGAGCCCCCGCTGAAGCTTTCTTT.

V is TRBV4-2 and J is TRBJ2-7; 7 positions match TRBD2. Losses at the gene ends were 2 bases for V and 3 bases for J; bases not matched to a gene: 7. CDR1 and CDR2 from the germline V gene are LGHNA and YNFKEQ. The CDR3 loop spans 15 amino acids. The CDR3 is CASSQYVGGGYEQYF. The CDR3 nucleotides are TGTGCCAGCAGCCAATACGTGGGGGGGGGCTACGAGCAGTACTTC.

The chain joins TRBV6-5 to TRBJ1-4, with 7 bases identical to TRBD1. The CDR3 totals 14 residues. Germline V gene data show CDR1 as MNHEY and CDR2 as SVGAGI. V dropped 5 bases and J dropped 1; count of bases not matched to a gene: 1. The CDR3: CASSRTGTNEKLFF. Written as DNA, the CDR3 is TGTGCCAGCAGTAGGACAGGAACTAATGAAAAACTGTTTTTT.